These 9 T cell receptor beta chains were sequenced from one sample in a study of T-cell memory formation after mild COVID-19. One entry per CDR3 protein, called by TCRdb with MiXCR from the 5' RACE reads. The sample consists of a few hundred thousand distinct CDR3 sequences, 20% to 25% of them appearing once. The source material was PBMCs or a T cell subset sorted from them (not recorded which). The source of these receptors is an adult woman who had mild COVID-19 (a few samples of this study predate the infection). Cell type and time point are not known.

This clonotype was counted only a few times. This chain uses TRBV5-1 with TRBJ1-2; 7 positions agree with TRBD1. Germline-derived CDR1 and CDR2 are SGHRS and YFSETQ. The CDR3 runs 12 residues. V lost 4 bases and J lost 8; bases outside the gene matches: 5. The CDR3 nucleotides are TGCGCCAGCAGCCTCGGGACAGAGGGCTACACCTTC. Its protein is CASSLGTEGYTF.

This clonotype has just a few counts. The V gene is TRBV7-6, the J gene TRBJ2-7; D is ambiguous. V gave up 4 bases and J gave up 9 bases, with 19 bases separating them. The CDR3 is made up of 14 amino acids. CDR1 is SGHVS, CDR2 FNYEAQ, per germline. CDR3 nucleotides: TGTGCCAGCAGCTCCCTAACCAGAGAGTCGCGGCAGTACTTC. It encodes CASSSLTRESRQYF.

This chain uses TRBV12-3 or TRBV12-4 with TRBJ2-1; TRBD1 might be the D (5 bases). This CDR3 has 15 residues. V lost 2 bases and J lost 10, with 18 bases in between. The CDR3 reads CASSLRQIGNGEQFF. Written as DNA, the CDR3 is TGTGCCAGCAGTTTACGACAGATCGGTAACGGCGAGCAGTTCTTC.

The chain combines TRBV11-3 with TRBJ2-3, with D unresolved. The CDR3 loop spans 15 amino acids. Germline V gives CDR1 SGHNT, CDR2 YENEEA. Trimming removed 5 bases from V and 2 bases from J, with 14 bases in between. For the CDR3, the DNA is TGTGCCAGCAGCCGAACGGATAGACACACAGATACGCAGTATTTT. It specifies CASSRTDRHTDTQYF.

This clonotype was seen a few times. The rearrangement links TRBV4-3 to TRBJ2-5; a weak D match, TRBD2 (6 bases). The germline V gene encodes CDR1 LGHNA and CDR2 YSLEER. The V end was cut by 4 bases, the J end by 2 bases, with 14 bases between. This CDR3 contains 15 residues. CDR3 residues: CASSRGAGRQETQYF. The CDR3 DNA sequence: TGCGCCAGCAGCCGCGGGGCAGGGCGGCAAGAGACCCAGTACTTC.

This clonotype was seen a few times. The chain joins TRBV7-8 to TRBJ2-5; D gene unclear. Trimming removed 1 base at V and 2 bases at J, with 14 bases between. The CDR3 loop spans 16 amino acids. Germline lookup yields CDR1 SGHVS and CDR2 FQNEAQ. The CDR3 here is CASSLGPGGLQETQYF. Written as DNA, the CDR3 is TGTGCCAGCAGCTTAGGCCCGGGCGGCCTACAAGAGACCCAGTACTTC.

This chain joins TRBV27 and TRBJ2-3; 9 bases map to TRBD1. The CDR3 spans 16 residues. The germline CDR1 and CDR2 sequences are MNHEY and SMNVEV (reference sequence). The V segment lost 4 bases and the J segment 3 bases; nucleotides outside the gene matches: 8. CDR3 region: CASSYKGTGLTDTQYF. CDR3 sequence (DNA): TGTGCCAGCAGTTATAAGGGGACAGGGTTGACAGATACGCAGTATTTT.

The chain joins TRBV6-2 or TRBV6-3 to TRBJ2-7; D uncertain. Trimming left V 4 bases short and J 4 bases short, with 14 bases between. The CDR3 is 14 amino acids. CDR1 MNHEY and CDR2 SVGEGT come from the germline V gene. The chain's CDR3 is CASSFRATFYEQYV. The CDR3 DNA follows: TGTGCCAGCAGTTTCCGGGCAACCTTTTACGAGCAGTACGTC.

This clonotype was counted ten times or more. The chain joins TRBV20-1 to TRBJ1-1; possibly TRBD1 for D (5 bases). Germline CDR1 reads DFQATT; CDR2 reads SNEGSKA (reference sequence). With 4 bases removed from V and 1 base from J, the gap between germline ends came to 10 bases. The CDR3 covers 13 residues. The CDR3, as DNA: TGCAGTGCTATGGGACGTACGAACACTGAAGCTTTCTTT. Its translation: CSAMGRTNTEAFF.